These 26 T cell receptor beta chains share one sample of origin, sequenced in a study of patients and donors after allogeneic stem cell transplantation. TCRdb fed the RT-PCR reads into MiXCR, producing one record per CDR3 protein. The table includes about 960,000 distinct CDR3 sequences, around 17% detected once. Sequenced: blood, either unsorted or a sorted T cell fraction (not recorded which). The receptors originated from a human donor who was either an allogeneic HSCT recipient or a stem cell or donor lymphocyte infusion donor (not recorded which). It is not recorded whose cells these are; they may come from a transplant donor.

This clonotype was counted many times. The J gene is TRBJ2-1, the V gene TRBV12-3 or TRBV12-4; D is perhaps TRBD2 (6 bases). The length of the CDR3 is 13 residues. Trimming shortened V by 3 bases and J by 7 bases, and 10 bases separated the two germline ends. The CDR3 DNA reads TGTGCCAGCAGTTTTCTTGCGGGAAATGAGCAGTTCTTC. Protein: CASSFLAGNEQFF.

This clonotype was seen more than once but under ten times. The chain couples TRBV4-1 to TRBJ2-5, with D perhaps TRBD2 (6 bases). This CDR3 region has 15 residues. The germline V gene encodes CDR1 MGHRA and CDR2 YSYEKL. V lost 1 base, J lost 5 bases, and 14 bases lay in between. CDR3 bases: TGCGCCAGCAGCCAAGGGAGGGGAGTGCGGGAGACCCAGTACTTC. It encodes CASSQGRGVRETQYF.

The rearrangement links TRBV20-1 to TRBJ2-3; TRBD2 agrees at 7 bases. The CDR3 has 16 amino acids. With V trimmed by 4 bases and J by 6 bases, 16 bases remained unmatched. Germline CDR1 and CDR2: DFQATT and SNEGSKA (reference sequence). This CDR3 reads CSATLLARSAADTQYF. CDR3 nucleotide sequence: TGCAGTGCTACGTTACTAGCGCGCTCGGCGGCGGATACGCAGTATTTT.

V gene TRBV19 combines with J gene TRBJ1-4, with D possibly being TRBD1 (5 bases). The CDR3 has 13 amino acids. Germline CDR1 is LNHDA and CDR2 is SQIVND (reference sequence). CDR3 in amino acids: CAASPGGIEKLFF. The CDR3 DNA reads TGTGCTGCTTCCCCTGGGGGGATTGAAAAACTGTTTTTT.

The chain carries TRBV6-1 and TRBJ2-1; 12 bases are a match to TRBD2. The V segment lost 5 bases and the J segment 9 bases; nucleotides outside the gene matches: 14. The CDR3 runs to 17 residues. Looked up from germline, CDR1 is MNHNS and CDR2 is SASEGT. The CDR3 nucleotides are TGTGCCAGCAGTCCTCTTCTAGCGGGGGGGCCTTGGAGTGAGCAGTTCTTC. This gives the protein CASSPLLAGGPWSEQFF.

This clonotype has at least ten counts. The chain carries TRBV10-3 and TRBJ2-6; D is perhaps TRBD2 (5 bases). From germline, CDR1 is ENHRY and CDR2 SYGVKD. With 7 bases removed from V and 1 base from J, the gap between germline ends came to 11 bases. This CDR3 is 15 amino acids long. This CDR3 reads CAITEGVSGANVLTF. The CDR3 coding sequence is TGTGCCATCACCGAGGGAGTATCTGGGGCCAACGTCCTGACTTTC.

The chain employs TRBV4-3 and TRBJ2-1; unclear D gene. Trimming removed 3 bases from V and 8 bases from J, with 23 bases in between. Germline CDR1 reads LGHNA; CDR2 reads YSLEER. The CDR3 contains 17 residues. CDR3 in amino acids: CASSHSVPRYLIDEQFF. The CDR3, as DNA: TGCGCCAGCAGCCATTCCGTACCGAGATACTTGATAGATGAGCAGTTCTTC.

The chain employs TRBV29-1 and TRBJ2-7, with unresolved D. Germline CDR1 reads SQVTM; CDR2 reads ANQGSEA. The CDR3 extends over 17 amino acids. The ends were cut back, 4 bases at V and 0 bases at J, with 22 bases in the middle. The CDR3 coding sequence is TGCAGCGTTGTAGTAACCCTCGGTGCGGTAACCTCCTACGAGCAGTACTTC. Translation: CSVVVTLGAVTSYEQYF.

This chain uses TRBV28 with TRBJ2-7; 7 bases are a match to TRBD2. Germline values: CDR1 MDHEN, CDR2 SYDVKM. The CDR3 length is 15 residues. The J segment lost 3 bases and the V segment lost 0 bases, leaving 5 bases of the junction unmatched. The CDR3 reads CASSLWAGVDYEQYF. The CDR3 nucleotides are TGTGCCAGCAGTTTATGGGCGGGAGTTGACTACGAGCAGTACTTC.

This clonotype showed up just a few times. The chain employs TRBV5-1 and TRBJ1-1; 8 bases map to TRBD1. The CDR3 is 14 residues long. The V and J ends lost 3 bases and 4 bases, in that order; junction bases with no gene match: 5. Germline V CDR1 and CDR2: SGHRS, YFSETQ. The CDR3 DNA reads as TGCGCCAGCAGCTCAGGGGGCAGGGTCACTGAAGCTTTCTTT. This translates into CASSSGGRVTEAFF.

The J gene is TRBJ2-7, the V gene TRBV20-1; 9 nucleotides align to TRBD1. The V gene end was trimmed by 4 bases and the J gene end by 2 bases; junction bases not matched to a gene: 6. CDR1 and CDR2 (germline): DFQATT, SNEGSKA (reference sequence). The CDR3 runs to 14 residues. CDR3 amino acids: CSAKQGAVPYEQYF. The CDR3, as DNA: TGCAGTGCTAAACAGGGGGCAGTCCCCTACGAGCAGTACTTC.

The CDR3 nucleotides read TGCGCCAGCAGCCAAGGAGTAAAAACTAATGAAAAACTGTTTTTT. Its protein is CASSQGVKTNEKLFF. This rearrangement joins TRBV4-3 to TRBJ1-4; D not resolved. The germline V and J ends were trimmed by 1 base and 1 base, with 7 bases remaining between them. The CDR3 is made up of 15 amino acids. Germline V CDR1 and CDR2: LGHNA, YSLEER.

This clonotype was found a few times. This chain connects TRBV29-1 to TRBJ2-5, with TRBD1 matching 9 bases. The junction had 5 bases not matched to a gene; V was cut back by 0 bases and J by 0 bases. This CDR3 contains 16 residues. Per germline, CDR1 SQVTM and CDR2 ANQGSEA. CDR3 in amino acids: CSVEDMTGGYQETQYF. The CDR3 DNA is TGCAGCGTTGAAGATATGACAGGGGGTTACCAAGAGACCCAGTACTTC. The complete variable domain, with remaining parts taken from reference TRBV29-1 and TRBJ2-5, reads SAVISQKPSRDICQRGTSLTIQCQVDSQVTMMFWYRQQPGQSLTLIATANQGSEATYESGFVIDKFPISRPNLTFSTLTVSNMSPEDSSIYLCSVEDMTGGYQETQYFGPGTRLLVL.

V and J are TRBV6-2 or TRBV6-3 and TRBJ2-5; D is possibly TRBD1 or TRBD2 (6 bases each). The CDR3 is made up of 16 amino acids. V lost 7 bases to trimming and J lost 5 bases, with 23 bases between them. Germline lookup yields CDR1 MNHEY and CDR2 SVGEGT. The CDR3, as DNA: TGTGCCAGCATCTCCTTCCCGGGGGCACCGGGGGAGACCCAGTACTTC. Residues: CASISFPGAPGETQYF.

The chain combines TRBV20-1 with TRBJ2-4; 11 nucleotides match TRBD1. The CDR3 length is 15 residues. V shed 3 bases and J 6 bases; nucleotides not matched to a gene: 7. CDR1 is DFQATT and CDR2 is SNEGSKA in the germline V gene (reference sequence). The CDR3 sequence: CSARVPGTGGNIQYF. The CDR3 DNA reads as TGCAGTGCTAGGGTCCCCGGGACAGGGGGAAACATTCAGTACTTC.

The rearrangement uses TRBV6-1 and TRBJ1-4, with D possibly matching TRBD1 (5 bases). Germline values: CDR1 MNHNS, CDR2 SASEGT. The CDR3 runs 13 residues. V lost 8 bases and J 7 bases, leaving 14 bases between the germline ends. CDR3 residues: CASRRAQLEKLFF. Written as DNA, the CDR3 is TGTGCCAGCCGCAGGGCCCAGCTTGAAAAACTGTTTTTT.

This clonotype was recorded at least ten times. J is TRBJ2-2 and V is TRBV7-8, with D unclear. The CDR3 is made up of 13 amino acids. In germline, CDR1 is SGHVS, CDR2 FQNEAQ. Deletions cut 5 bases from V and 0 bases from J, with 4 bases between. DNA for the CDR3: TGTGCCAGCAGCGTACCGAACACCGGGGAGCTGTTTTTT. This translates into CASSVPNTGELFF.

This clonotype turned up a few times. The CDR3 DNA reads TGTGCCAGCAGCCGCACCCGACAGGGTAGGTCTGAAGCTTTCTTT. Translated: CASSRTRQGRSEAFF. V usage is TRBV7-2 and J usage is TRBJ1-1; TRBD1 agrees at 7 bases. The CDR3 consists of 15 residues. Germline-derived CDR1 and CDR2 are SGHTA and FQGNSA. J gave up 6 bases and V 5 bases, and 12 bases lay outside the gene matches.

The CDR3 nucleotides read TGTGCCAGTGGTGATCCGTCAGGGAAAGGGACTAATGAAAAACTGTTTTTT. Protein sequence: CASGDPSGKGTNEKLFF. This sequence joins TRBV12-3 or TRBV12-4 and TRBJ1-4; a weak D match, TRBD1 (5 bases). The V and J ends lost 9 bases and 2 bases respectively, with 22 bases between them. The CDR3 has 17 residues.

The chain employs TRBV7-9 and TRBJ1-1, with TRBD1 as a possible D gene (5 bases). CDR3 length: 15 residues. Germline V gene data show CDR1 as SEHNR and CDR2 as FQNEAQ (reference sequence). V lost 5 bases to trimming and J lost 4 bases, with 17 bases between them. The CDR3 DNA reads TGTGCCAGCAGCCCTCATGGTGGGGGGGGCACTGAAGCTTTCTTT. It specifies CASSPHGGGGTEAFF.

In this sample, this clonotype turned up a few times. V is TRBV28 and J is TRBJ2-5; perhaps TRBD1 as D (5 bases). Germline CDR1 MDHEN, CDR2 SYDVKM. The CDR3 loop spans 14 amino acids. The V and J ends lost 5 bases and 4 bases respectively, with 14 bases between them. CDR3 coding DNA: TGTGCCAGCAGTCCCCCCTGGGGCGCAGAGACCCAGTACTTC. Its protein product is CASSPPWGAETQYF.

This clonotype has just a few counts. This sequence joins TRBV5-6 and TRBJ1-5; D may be TRBD1 (5 bases). The V and J ends lost 4 bases and 6 bases respectively, with 14 bases between them. The CDR3 contains 14 residues. CDR1 is SGHDT and CDR2 is YYEEEE in the germline V gene. The CDR3 sequence is CASSLGGKVQPQHF. The CDR3, as DNA: TGTGCCAGCAGCCTTGGGGGGAAGGTTCAGCCCCAGCATTTT. The full variable domain, completed using reference TRBV5-6 and TRBJ1-5, is DAGVTQSPTHLIKTRGQQVTLRCSPKSGHDTVSWYQQALGQGPQFIFQYYEEEERQRGNFPDRFSGHQFPNYSSELNVNALLLGDSALYLCASSLGGKVQPQHFGDGTRLSIL.

This clonotype showed up just a few times. V and J are TRBV20-1 and TRBJ2-4; D is uncertain. CDR1 DFQATT and CDR2 SNEGSKA come from the germline V gene (reference sequence). The CDR3 spans 14 residues. Between the trimmed V and J ends, which lost 3 bases and 0 bases, there was a span of 9 bases. The CDR3 spells CSASWRLAKNIQYF. Written as DNA, the CDR3 is TGCAGTGCTAGTTGGCGCCTAGCCAAAAACATTCAGTACTTC.

This chain connects TRBV13 to TRBJ2-7; TRBD2 aligns across 12 bases. J gave up 3 bases and V 4 bases, and 1 base lay outside the gene matches. CDR3 length: 14 residues. Germline CDR1 is PRHDT and CDR2 is FYEKMQ (reference sequence). The CDR3 loop is CASSSSGGDYEQYF. The DNA of the CDR3 is TGTGCCAGCAGCTCTAGCGGGGGGGACTACGAGCAGTACTTC.

The chain employs TRBV6-6 and TRBJ2-1; no reliable D call. V was clipped by 5 bases and J by 6 bases, with 11 bases between them. This CDR3 has 13 residues. Germline V lookup: CDR1 MNHNY, CDR2 SVGAGI (reference sequence). CDR3 nucleotide sequence: TGTGCCAGCAGTAGAGGTGGGGTCAATGAGCAGTTCTTC. Encoded protein: CASSRGGVNEQFF.

CDR3 bases: TGTGCCTTGACAGGGTCTAGTCGGGGAACGCAGTATTTT. Translated, it gives CALTGSSRGTQYF. The V call is TRBV30, the J call TRBJ2-3, with 7 bases identical to TRBD1. CDR3 length equals 13 residues. The germline V gene encodes CDR1 GTSNPN and CDR2 SVGIG (reference sequence). V shed 7 bases and J 9 bases; nucleotides not matched to a gene: 13.